One TCR beta chain is described in this entry. TCRdb's table, derived via immunoSEQ multiplex PCR, lists solely in-frame clones and lacks some. The sample comprises 200,000 to 250,000 clones, approximately 85% of which are singletons, and 8% to 9% rests with the top ten. V shed 1 base and J shed 0 bases, with 10 bases lying between them. The germline CDR1 and CDR2 sequences are SEHNR and FQNEAQ (reference sequence). CDR3 length: 15 amino acids. The data originate from a study of blood T cell repertoires in COVID-19. This sequence originates from a woman of 80 years or more with COVID-19, enrolled during active disease. The chain is built from TRBV7-9 and TRBJ2-7; D is perhaps TRBD2 (5 bases). Sequencing input: peripheral blood. CDR3 nucleotide sequence: TGTGCCAGCAGCTTAGGGGTCGGGAACTCCTACGAGCAGTACTTC. Amino acid sequence: CASSLGVGNSYEQYF. Looking up the rest from reference TRBV7-9 and TRBJ2-7 gives the full variable domain: DTGVSQNPRHKITKRGQNVTFRCDPISEHNRLYWYRQTLGQGPEFLTYFQNEAQLEKSRLLSDRFSAERPKGSFSTLEIQRTEQGDSAMYLCASSLGVGNSYEQYFGPGTRLTVT.